The 13 T cell receptor beta chains given below trace back to one sample, sequenced in a study of cytomegalovirus exposure and HLA in healthy donors. Primers included in the PCR were 60 Vbeta and 13 Jbeta primers. Libraries were prepared by immunoSEQ multiplex PCR; TCRdb keeps only in-frame clonotypes and omits some of them. The clone table shows 150,000 or so clones, with the ten largest holding 1.5% to 2%. The sample was PBMCs. The receptors shown here come from a woman between 45 and 60 years old in good health and CMV-seronegative.

The chain uses TRBV30 and TRBJ1-6; no reliable D call. Germline loops: CDR1 GTSNPN, CDR2 SVGIG (reference sequence). The CDR3 has 13 residues. V was pared by 4 bases and J by 9 bases, with 13 bases between. The CDR3 here is CAWTLRGVSPLHF. The CDR3 DNA reads as TGTGCCTGGACTCTACGAGGAGTTTCACCCCTCCACTTT.

This chain uses TRBV6-4 with TRBJ2-7; 8 bases are shared with TRBD1. Germline CDR1 is MRHNA and CDR2 is SNTAGT. The CDR3 has 14 residues. V shed 6 bases and J 0 bases; nucleotides not matched to a gene: 4. The CDR3 coding sequence is TGTGCCAGCAGCCGGGACAGGTACTCCTACGAGCAGTACTTC. Translation gives CASSRDRYSYEQYF.

The V call is TRBV6-5, the J call TRBJ2-3, with D tentatively TRBD2 (5 bases). The CDR3 is 14 residues long. The V end was cut by 2 bases, the J end by 2 bases, with 8 bases between. Germline-derived CDR1 and CDR2 are MNHEY and SVGAGI. In nucleotides, the CDR3 is TGTGCCAGCAGTTACCGGGAAGCCACAGATACGCAGTATTTT. It encodes CASSYREATDTQYF.

V is TRBV11-2 and J is TRBJ1-2; TRBD1 agrees at 7 bases. Germline lookup yields CDR1 SGHAT and CDR2 FQNNGV. The length of the CDR3 is 13 residues. Trimming cost V 1 base and J 7 bases; bases outside gene matches: 3. Here the CDR3 DNA reads TGTGCCAGCAGCTTAGGACAGGGTGGTGGCTACACCTTC. Protein: CASSLGQGGGYTF.

The CDR3, as DNA: TGTGCCAGCAGCTCAAAGGGGTCTGGGTTAGATGCTTTCTTT. Amino acid sequence: CASSSKGSGLDAFF. The V and J genes are TRBV7-6 and TRBJ1-1; D might be TRBD1 (5 bases). CDR1 is SGHVS, CDR2 FNYEAQ, per germline. The V end lost 4 bases, the J end lost 11 bases, and 20 bases lay between the germline ends. CDR3 length equals 14 residues.

The chain uses TRBV5-4 and TRBJ1-2; D is perhaps TRBD1 (6 bases). Germline V gene data show CDR1 as SGHNT and CDR2 as YYREEE (reference sequence). The CDR3 spans 16 residues. The V gene lost 3 bases and the J gene lost 0 bases, with 15 bases spanning the gap. CDR3 in amino acids: CASSSLQGYSNYGYTF. The CDR3 nucleotides read TGTGCCAGCAGCTCGCTACAGGGCTACTCTAACTATGGCTACACCTTC.

This chain uses TRBV5-1 with TRBJ2-5; TRBD2 agrees at 7 bases. TRBJ2-7 explains the end of the DNA better; the J call may be wrong. Germline lookup yields CDR1 SGHRS and CDR2 YFSETQ. The CDR3 runs 12 residues. The CDR3: CASSSPGGEQYF. The CDR3 coding sequence is TGCGCCAGCAGCTCACCGGGGGGCGAGCAGTACTTC.

The chain links TRBV5-1 to TRBJ1-5, with 10 bases aligning to TRBD1. CDR1 is SGHRS, CDR2 YFSETQ, per germline. The CDR3 is 16 residues long. The ends lost 0 bases at V and 2 bases at J; junction bases unmatched: 2. The CDR3 is CASSLGDRGGNQPQHF. CDR3 DNA sequence: TGCGCCAGCAGCTTGGGGGACAGGGGTGGCAATCAGCCCCAGCATTTT.

The chain is built from TRBV5-4 and TRBJ1-1, with D tentatively TRBD1 (6 bases). Trimming pared 0 bases from V and 5 bases from J, leaving 11 bases between. This CDR3 region has 14 residues. Germline V gene lookup returns CDR1 SGHNT and CDR2 YYREEE (reference sequence). The CDR3 spells CASSLESQGTEAFF. CDR3 sequence (DNA): TGTGCCAGCAGCTTGGAATCTCAGGGGACTGAAGCTTTCTTT.

The V gene is TRBV7-2, the J gene TRBJ1-1; a weak D match, TRBD1 (5 bases). The germline V gene encodes CDR1 SGHTA and CDR2 FQGNSA. The CDR3 totals 17 residues. Trimming took off 1 base at V and 4 bases at J, with 19 bases between the two ends. The CDR3 loop is CASSLVSTSPGGTEAFF. CDR3 DNA sequence: TGTGCCAGCAGCTTAGTATCCACATCTCCCGGGGGCACTGAAGCTTTCTTT.

The V gene is TRBV5-1, the J gene TRBJ1-1; 7 positions match TRBD1. With V trimmed by 4 bases and J by 4 bases, 7 bases remained unmatched. The CDR3 contains 14 residues. From germline, CDR1 is SGHRS and CDR2 YFSETQ. DNA for the CDR3: TGCGCCAGCAGCGATCCACAGGGGAGCACTGAAGCTTTCTTT. Its protein product is CASSDPQGSTEAFF.

V is TRBV4-3 and J is TRBJ2-5; 13 nucleotides agree with TRBD2. CDR1 is LGHNA, CDR2 YSLEER, per germline. The CDR3 sequence is 16 residues long. The trim removed 4 bases at V and 4 bases at J, leaving 6 bases unmatched. In nucleotides, the CDR3 is TGCGCCAGCAGCCGCGGACTAGCGGGAGTCGGAGAGACCCAGTACTTC. This codes for CASSRGLAGVGETQYF.

V usage is TRBV28 and J usage is TRBJ2-6; TRBD2 matches at 7 bases. Trimming removed 5 bases from V and 2 bases from J; junction bases left unmatched: 12. The CDR3 extends over 18 amino acids. Germline V gene sequence: CDR1 MDHEN, CDR2 SYDVKM. Here the CDR3 reads CASSPWGGEPPGANVLTF. CDR3 sequence (DNA): TGTGCCAGCAGTCCCTGGGGGGGGGAGCCGCCTGGGGCCAACGTCCTGACTTTC. Full variable domain (rest looked up from reference TRBV28 and TRBJ2-6): DVKVTQSSRYLVKRTGEKVFLECVQDMDHENMFWYRQDPGLGLRLIYFSYDVKMKEKGDIPEGYSVSREKKERFSLILESASTNQTSMYLCASSPWGGEPPGANVLTFGAGSRLTVL.